Listed here are 9 T cell receptor beta chains from one sample, sequenced in a study of T cell changes during pregnancy in multiple sclerosis. Sequencing used immunoSEQ multiplex PCR; TCRdb keeps in-frame clones, though not all of them. The table has tens of thousands of clones, over 75% seen once; the top ten hold about 1.7%. The sample consisted of peripheral blood, taken in the first trimester of pregnancy. The receptors originated from a female donor with multiple sclerosis, enrolled in a pregnancy study.

This sequence joins TRBV7-7 and TRBJ2-1, with 11 nucleotides matching TRBD2. The CDR3 is 13 residues long. Per germline, CDR1 SSHAT and CDR2 FNYEAQ (reference sequence). J lost 10 bases, V lost 5 bases, and 4 bases had no gene match. The CDR3 region has the DNA TGTGCCAGCAGCCCTTGGACTAGCGGGGAGCAGTTCTTC. Amino acid sequence: CASSPWTSGEQFF.

The chain uses TRBV4-1 and TRBJ1-4, with D possibly TRBD1 on 5 matching bases. The ends were cut back, 1 base at V and 6 bases at J, with 12 bases in the middle. CDR1 and CDR2 from the germline V gene are MGHRA and YSYEKL. The CDR3 runs to 15 residues. CDR3 nucleotides: TGCGCCAGCAGCCAAGTTGAAGGGGACTATGAAAAACTGTTTTTT. It codes for CASSQVEGDYEKLFF.

This clone was seen only once. The chain recombines TRBV10-3 with TRBJ1-5; the match to TRBD1 covers 11 bases. This CDR3 contains 15 residues. V lost 4 bases, J lost 9 bases, and 8 bases stayed unmatched. The germline V gene has CDR1 ENHRY and CDR2 SYGVKD. The CDR3 loop is CAISARDRGRWPQHF. CDR3 DNA: TGTGCCATCAGTGCCCGGGACAGGGGGAGGTGGCCCCAGCATTTT.

This clone occurred a few times. The chain couples TRBV15 to TRBJ1-2; D remains ambiguous. V dropped 0 bases and J dropped 2 bases, with 16 bases sitting between them. CDR3 length equals 17 residues. CDR1 is LNHNV and CDR2 is YYDKDF in the germline V gene (reference sequence). The CDR3 sequence: CATSRDRAAGSNYGYTF. CDR3 coding DNA: TGTGCCACCAGCAGAGATCGGGCGGCGGGATCCAACTATGGCTACACCTTC.

The chain links TRBV5-5 to TRBJ1-2, with TRBD1 matching 8 bases. Germline assignment: CDR1 SGHKS and CDR2 YYEKEE (reference sequence). The junction had 8 bases not matched to a gene; V was cut back by 3 bases and J by 4 bases. The CDR3 length is 15 residues. CDR3 region: CASSSGPGQAYGYTF. For the CDR3, the DNA is TGTGCCAGCAGCTCAGGGCCGGGACAGGCCTATGGCTACACCTTC.

The chain has TRBV9 and TRBJ1-2; unclear D gene. The CDR3 runs to 17 residues. Trimming pared 3 bases from V and 1 base from J, leaving 19 bases between. Germline V gene data show CDR1 as SGDLS and CDR2 as YYNGEE. The DNA of the CDR3 is TGTGCCAGCAGCGGAGCCCCGGGCGGGAGTTATAACTATGGCTACACCTTC. It translates to CASSGAPGGSYNYGYTF.

V and J are TRBV11-2 and TRBJ2-2, with 10 bases fitting TRBD1. J lost 3 bases, V lost 5 bases, and 6 bases had no gene match. Per germline, CDR1 SGHAT and CDR2 FQNNGV. The CDR3 runs 16 residues. The CDR3 region is CASSTTDRGYTGELFF. The CDR3 DNA follows: TGTGCCAGCAGCACGACGGACAGGGGGTACACCGGGGAGCTGTTTTTT.

The V gene is TRBV10-1, the J gene TRBJ2-5, with 12 nucleotides matching TRBD2. The V and J ends lost 2 bases and 3 bases, in that order; junction bases with no gene match: 4. The germline gives CDR1 WNHNN, CDR2 SYGVQD (reference sequence). CDR3 size: 16 residues. CDR3 nucleotide sequence: TGCGCCAGCAGTGAGCAGAGACTAGCGGGGGAAGAGACCCAGTACTTC. Protein: CASSEQRLAGEETQYF.

This clone was detected only a few times. V is TRBV6-1 and J is TRBJ1-5; D call uncertain. Per the germline V gene, CDR1 is MNHNS and CDR2 is SASEGT. The V and J ends lost 0 bases and 10 bases respectively, with 10 bases between them. The CDR3 consists of 13 residues. The CDR3 DNA reads as TGTGCCAGCAGTGAAGCAGACGGGGTCCCCCAGCATTTT. Amino acid sequence: CASSEADGVPQHF.